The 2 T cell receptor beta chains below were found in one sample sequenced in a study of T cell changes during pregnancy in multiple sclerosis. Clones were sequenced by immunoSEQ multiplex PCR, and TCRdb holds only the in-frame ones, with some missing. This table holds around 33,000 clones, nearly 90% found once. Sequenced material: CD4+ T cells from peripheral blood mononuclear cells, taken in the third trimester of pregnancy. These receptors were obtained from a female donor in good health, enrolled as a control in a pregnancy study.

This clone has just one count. CDR3 sequence (DNA): TGTGCCAGCAGCCCCGGGACAGGGAGGTTCCAGCCCCAGCATTTT. Residues: CASSPGTGRFQPQHF. V usage is TRBV6-5 and J usage is TRBJ1-5, with 9 bases fitting TRBD1. This CDR3 comprises 15 residues. Germline V gives CDR1 MNHEY, CDR2 SVGAGI. The trim removed 6 bases at V and 7 bases at J, leaving 10 bases unmatched.

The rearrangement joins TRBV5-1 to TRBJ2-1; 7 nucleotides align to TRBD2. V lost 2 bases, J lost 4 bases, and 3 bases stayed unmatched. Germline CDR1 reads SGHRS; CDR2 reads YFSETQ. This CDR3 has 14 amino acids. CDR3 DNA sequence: TGCGCCAGCAGCTTCCTAGCGGCTTACAATGAGCAGTTCTTC. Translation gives CASSFLAAYNEQFF.